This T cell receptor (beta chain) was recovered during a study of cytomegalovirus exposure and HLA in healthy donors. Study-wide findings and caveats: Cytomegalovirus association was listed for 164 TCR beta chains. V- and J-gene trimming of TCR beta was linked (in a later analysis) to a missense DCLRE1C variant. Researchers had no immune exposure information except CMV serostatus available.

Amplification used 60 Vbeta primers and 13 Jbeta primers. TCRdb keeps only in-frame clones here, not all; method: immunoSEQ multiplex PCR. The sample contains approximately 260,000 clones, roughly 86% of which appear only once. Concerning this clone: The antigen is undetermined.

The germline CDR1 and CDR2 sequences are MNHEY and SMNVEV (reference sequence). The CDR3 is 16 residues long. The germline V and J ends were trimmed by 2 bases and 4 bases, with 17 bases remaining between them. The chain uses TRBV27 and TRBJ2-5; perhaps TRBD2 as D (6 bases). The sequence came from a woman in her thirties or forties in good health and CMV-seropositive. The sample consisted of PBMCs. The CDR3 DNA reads TGTGCCAGCAGTTTAGCGGGACTCGCTGAACGAGAGACCCAGTACTTC. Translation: CASSLAGLAERETQYF.